This entry describes one T cell receptor beta chain. These data belong to a study of patients and donors after allogeneic stem cell transplantation. Trimming removed 2 bases from V and 4 bases from J, with 6 bases in between. The CDR3 length is 13 residues. Germline values: CDR1 DFQATT, CDR2 SNEGSKA (reference sequence). TCRdb itself ran the RT-PCR reads through MiXCR, one entry per CDR3 protein. The sample has 200,000 to 250,000 distinct CDR3 sequences, roughly 13% seen once. The source of this sequence is a human donor who was either an allogeneic HSCT recipient or a stem cell or donor lymphocyte infusion donor (not recorded which). It is not recorded whose cells these are; they may come from a transplant donor. The genes are TRBV20-1 and TRBJ2-6; D gene uncertain. Sequenced sample: blood, either unsorted or a sorted T cell fraction (not recorded which). The DNA of the CDR3 is TGCAGTGCTAGAAAACAGGGGGCCAACGTCCTGACTTTC. This encodes CSARKQGANVLTF.